The TCR beta chain described here comes from a study of T cells after yellow fever vaccination (dated by TCRdb to between 2019 and 2020). For context, the study as a whole: The SMART-Seq v4 Ultra Low Input RNA kit was used to prepare libraries from fractions with low cell numbers. To track T-cell clones before and after primary and booster YFV17D yellow fever vaccination, bulk TCR alpha and beta repertoires were sequenced longitudinally. Two healthy male donors, one aged 18 to 29 and one aged 30 to 40 years, made up the cohort. Blood samples were taken at several timepoints before and after primary and secondary immunization, and bulk PBMC replicates and cell subsets were isolated.

Sequencing instrument: Illumina NovaSeq 6000. TCR cDNA was synthesized by 5'RACE template switching, through which a universal primer site and unique molecular identifiers were introduced. Priming for cDNA synthesis came from both the TCR alpha and TCR beta constant segments. Library amplification used two PCR steps, and the second PCR step added sample barcodes and sequencing adapters. Sequencing of the libraries was done on either Illumina HiSeq 2500 (2x100 bp) or NovaSeq (2x150 bp). In the original analysis: Reads were demultiplexed and collapsed into UMI consensus sequences with MIGEC, and V(D)J alignment was performed with MiXCR. Vaccine-responding clonotypes were identified with edgeR using replicate PBMC samples, with FDR below 0.01 and a log2 fold change above 5 up to day 15 being required. Each bulk clonotype received a CD4 or CD8 identity based on whether the sequenced CD4 or CD8 repertoire contained that clonotype at higher abundance. The public sequencing data were trimmed at Q25 with fastp and processed into clonotypes with MiXCR by TCRdb, which kept only in-frame beta chains. Identical CDR3 protein sequences are pooled into one entry, listed with their most common genes and DNA. TCRdb, not the authors, supplied the V and J calls. The sample yields 250,000 to 350,000 distinct CDR3 sequences; approximately 10% were counted once. About 3.5% of the sample lies in the top ten.

This clonotype was recorded many times. The target of this receptor is not known. Base qualities are not recorded, but no much larger clone differs from it by a single base. What this sample's treatment or condition label stands for: live attenuated yellow fever vaccine strain. PBMCs were isolated from peripheral blood using a standard Ficoll-Paque protocol. CD4 and CD8 T-cell fractions were isolated with Dynabeads CD4 and CD8 positive selection kits. TriZol was used to extract RNA from bulk PBMCs, from CD4 and CD8 fractions, and from dextramer-positive and dextramer-negative fractions. Broader findings and caveats from the paper: The secondary T-cell response was found to be weaker but faster than the primary response, with a peak reached on day 5 rather than on day 15. Because the study included only two donors, the extent to which the findings can be generalized is limited. A small share of clonotypes occurred in both CD4 and CD8 compartments, likely arising from convergent recombination. Computational filtering was required because FACS-sorted repertoires could contain abundant contaminating clonotypes from the bulk population. After the booster, most of the clones that had expanded following primary vaccination were detected again (approximately 96% of CD4 and 85% to 90% of CD8), which suggests that memory was broadly maintained.

V is pared back by 0 bases and J by 2 bases, with 17 bases lying between the germline termini. The CDR3 covers 17 residues, taking in both the cysteine and the phenylalanine. Of the read, only the CDR3 DNA is kept; its 51 bases are in frame from base 1. For CDR1 and CDR2, the germline V gene lists SGHRS and YFSETQ. Sequenced here: CD4+ T cells sorted from PBMCs, sampled 5 days after the yellow fever booster vaccination. This sequence was found in a man between 18 and 29 years old who received the YFV17D yellow fever vaccine. The sequence is built from TRBV5-1 and TRBJ1-1; the D gene assignment is ambiguous. The CDR3 amino acid sequence is: CASSLAPGGGSNTEAFF. The bases are TGCGCCAGCAGCTTGGCCCCCGGTGGAGGGTCCAACACTGAAGCTTTCTTT.